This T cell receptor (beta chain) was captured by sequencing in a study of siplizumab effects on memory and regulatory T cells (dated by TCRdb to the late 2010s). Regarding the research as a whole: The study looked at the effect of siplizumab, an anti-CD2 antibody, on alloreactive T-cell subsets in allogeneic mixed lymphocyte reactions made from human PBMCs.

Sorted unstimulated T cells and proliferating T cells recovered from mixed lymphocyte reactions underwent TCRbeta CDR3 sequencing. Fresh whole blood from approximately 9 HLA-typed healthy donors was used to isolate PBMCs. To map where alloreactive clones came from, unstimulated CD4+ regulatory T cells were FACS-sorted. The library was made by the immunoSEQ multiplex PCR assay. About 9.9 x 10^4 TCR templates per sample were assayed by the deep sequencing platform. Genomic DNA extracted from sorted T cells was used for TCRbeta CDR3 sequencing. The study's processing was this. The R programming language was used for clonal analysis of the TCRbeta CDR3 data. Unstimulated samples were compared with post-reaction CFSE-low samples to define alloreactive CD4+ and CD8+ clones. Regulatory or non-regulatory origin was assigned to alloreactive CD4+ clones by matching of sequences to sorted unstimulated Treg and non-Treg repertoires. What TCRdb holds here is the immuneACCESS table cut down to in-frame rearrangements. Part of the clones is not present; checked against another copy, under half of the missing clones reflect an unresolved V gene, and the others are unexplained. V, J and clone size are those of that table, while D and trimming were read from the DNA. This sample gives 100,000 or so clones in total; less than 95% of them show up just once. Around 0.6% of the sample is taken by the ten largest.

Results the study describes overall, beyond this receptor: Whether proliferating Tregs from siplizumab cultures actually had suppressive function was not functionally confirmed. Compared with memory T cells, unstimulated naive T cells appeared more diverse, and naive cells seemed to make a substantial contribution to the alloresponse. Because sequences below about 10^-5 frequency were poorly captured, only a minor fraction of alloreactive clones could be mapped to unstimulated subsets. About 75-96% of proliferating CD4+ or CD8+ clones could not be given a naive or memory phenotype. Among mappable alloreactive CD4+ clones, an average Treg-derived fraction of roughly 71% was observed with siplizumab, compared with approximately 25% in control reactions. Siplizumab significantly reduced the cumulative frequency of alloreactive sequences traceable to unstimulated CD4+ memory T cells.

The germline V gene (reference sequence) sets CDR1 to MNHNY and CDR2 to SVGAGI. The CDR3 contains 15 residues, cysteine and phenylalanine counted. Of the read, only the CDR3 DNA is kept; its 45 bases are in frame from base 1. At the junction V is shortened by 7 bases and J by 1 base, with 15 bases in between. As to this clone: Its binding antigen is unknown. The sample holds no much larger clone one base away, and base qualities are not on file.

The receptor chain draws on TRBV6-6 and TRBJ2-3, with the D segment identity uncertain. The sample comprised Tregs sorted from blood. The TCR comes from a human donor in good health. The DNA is TGTGCCAGCAAGGGAAGGGTCAACGGCACAGATACGCAGTATTTT. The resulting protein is CASKGRVNGTDTQYF.